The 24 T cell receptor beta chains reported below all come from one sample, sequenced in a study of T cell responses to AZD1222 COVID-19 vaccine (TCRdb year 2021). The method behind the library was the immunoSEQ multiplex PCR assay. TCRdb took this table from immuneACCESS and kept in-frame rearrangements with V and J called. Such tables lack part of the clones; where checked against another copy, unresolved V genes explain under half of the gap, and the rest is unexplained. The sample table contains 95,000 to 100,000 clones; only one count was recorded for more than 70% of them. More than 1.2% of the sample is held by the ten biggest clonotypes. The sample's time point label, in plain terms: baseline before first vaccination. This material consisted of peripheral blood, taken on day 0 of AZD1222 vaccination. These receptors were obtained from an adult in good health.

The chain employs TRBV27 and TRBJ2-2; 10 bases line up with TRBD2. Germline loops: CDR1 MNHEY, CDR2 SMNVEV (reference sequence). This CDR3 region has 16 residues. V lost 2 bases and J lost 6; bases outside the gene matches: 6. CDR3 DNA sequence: TGTGCCAGCAGTTTACGGCTAGCGGGAGTTCCCGGGGAGCTGTTTTTT. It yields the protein CASSLRLAGVPGELFF.

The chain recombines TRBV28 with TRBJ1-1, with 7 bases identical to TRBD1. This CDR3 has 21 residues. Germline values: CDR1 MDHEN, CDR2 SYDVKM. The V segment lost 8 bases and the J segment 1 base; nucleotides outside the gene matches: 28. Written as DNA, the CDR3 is TGTGCCAGCTCTCGGTTCCGGACAGGACCGTATACTCGAAAGGGGAACACTGAAGCTTTCTTT. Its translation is CASSRFRTGPYTRKGNTEAFF.

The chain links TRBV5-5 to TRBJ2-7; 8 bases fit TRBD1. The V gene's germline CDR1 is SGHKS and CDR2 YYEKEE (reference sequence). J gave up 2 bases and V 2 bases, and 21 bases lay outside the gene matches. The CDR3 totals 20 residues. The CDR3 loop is CASSFAPGAFDRGRTYEQYF. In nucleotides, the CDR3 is TGTGCCAGCAGCTTTGCCCCCGGGGCTTTTGACAGGGGAAGGACCTACGAGCAGTACTTC.

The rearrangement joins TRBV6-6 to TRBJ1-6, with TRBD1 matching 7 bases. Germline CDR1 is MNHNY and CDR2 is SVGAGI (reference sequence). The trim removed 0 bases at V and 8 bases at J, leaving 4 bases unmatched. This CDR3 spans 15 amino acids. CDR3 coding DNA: TGTGCCAGCAGTTACTCAGGGGGCCAATATTCACCCCTCCACTTT. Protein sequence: CASSYSGGQYSPLHF.

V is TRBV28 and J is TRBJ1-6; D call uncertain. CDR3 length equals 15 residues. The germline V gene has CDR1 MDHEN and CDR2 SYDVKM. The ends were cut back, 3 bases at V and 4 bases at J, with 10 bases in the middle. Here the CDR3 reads CASSFREAYNSPLHF. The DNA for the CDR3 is TGTGCCAGCAGTTTTCGCGAGGCTTATAATTCACCCCTCCACTTT. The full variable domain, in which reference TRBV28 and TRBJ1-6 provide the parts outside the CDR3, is DVKVTQSSRYLVKRTGEKVFLECVQDMDHENMFWYRQDPGLGLRLIYFSYDVKMKEKGDIPEGYSVSREKKERFSLILESASTNQTSMYLCASSFREAYNSPLHFGNGTRLTVT.

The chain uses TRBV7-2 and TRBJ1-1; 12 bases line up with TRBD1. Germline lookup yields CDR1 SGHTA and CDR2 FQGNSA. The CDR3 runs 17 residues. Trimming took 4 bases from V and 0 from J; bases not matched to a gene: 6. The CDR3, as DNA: TGTGCCAGCAGCTCCGGGACAGGGGGCCCTATGAACACTGAAGCTTTCTTT. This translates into CASSSGTGGPMNTEAFF.

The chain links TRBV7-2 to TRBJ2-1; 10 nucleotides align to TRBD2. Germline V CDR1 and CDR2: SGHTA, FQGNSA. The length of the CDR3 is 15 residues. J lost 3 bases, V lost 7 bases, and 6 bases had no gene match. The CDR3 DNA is TGTGCCAGCACCTCAAGCGGGAGGGACTACAATGAGCAGTTCTTC. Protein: CASTSSGRDYNEQFF.

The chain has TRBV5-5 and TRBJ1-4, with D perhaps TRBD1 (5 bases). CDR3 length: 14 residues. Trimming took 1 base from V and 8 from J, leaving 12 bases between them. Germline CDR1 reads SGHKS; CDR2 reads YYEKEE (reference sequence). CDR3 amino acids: CASSLRDPAEKLFF. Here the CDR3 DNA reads TGTGCCAGCAGCTTGAGGGACCCGGCGGAAAAACTGTTTTTT.

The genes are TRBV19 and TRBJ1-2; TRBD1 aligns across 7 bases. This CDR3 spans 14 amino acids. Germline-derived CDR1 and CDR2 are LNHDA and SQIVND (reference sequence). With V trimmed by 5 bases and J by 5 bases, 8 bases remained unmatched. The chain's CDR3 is CASSDPGQKYGYTF. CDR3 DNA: TGTGCCAGTAGTGACCCGGGACAGAAGTATGGCTACACCTTC.

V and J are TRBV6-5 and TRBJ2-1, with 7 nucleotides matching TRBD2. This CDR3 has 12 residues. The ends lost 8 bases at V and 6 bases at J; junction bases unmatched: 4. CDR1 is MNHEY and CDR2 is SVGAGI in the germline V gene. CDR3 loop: CASGGSGNEQFF. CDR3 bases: TGTGCCAGCGGCGGGAGCGGCAATGAGCAGTTCTTC.

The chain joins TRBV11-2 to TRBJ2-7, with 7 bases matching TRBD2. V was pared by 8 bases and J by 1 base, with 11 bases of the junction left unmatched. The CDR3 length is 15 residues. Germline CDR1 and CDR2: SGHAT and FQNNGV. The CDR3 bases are TGTGCCAGCGGGATGGGGCGGGAGAGGTCCTACGAGCAGTACTTC. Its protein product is CASGMGRERSYEQYF. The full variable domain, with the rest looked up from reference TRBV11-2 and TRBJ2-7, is EAGVAQSPRYKIIEKRQSVAFWCNPISGHATLYWYQQILGQGPKLLIQFQNNGVVDDSQLPKDRFSAERLKGVDSTLKIQPAKLEDSAVYLCASGMGRERSYEQYFGPGTRLTVT.

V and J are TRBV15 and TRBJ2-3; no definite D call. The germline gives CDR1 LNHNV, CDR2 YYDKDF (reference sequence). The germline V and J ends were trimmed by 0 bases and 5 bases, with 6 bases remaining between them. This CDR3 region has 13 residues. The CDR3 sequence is CATSRDFRDTQYF. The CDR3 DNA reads TGTGCCACCAGCAGAGATTTTAGAGATACGCAGTATTTT. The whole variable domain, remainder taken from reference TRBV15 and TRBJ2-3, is DAMVIQNPRYQVTQFGKPVTLSCSQTLNHNVMYWYQQKSSQAPKLLFHYYDKDFNNEADTPDNFQSRRPNTSFCFLDIRSPGLGDTAMYLCATSRDFRDTQYFGPGTRLTVL.

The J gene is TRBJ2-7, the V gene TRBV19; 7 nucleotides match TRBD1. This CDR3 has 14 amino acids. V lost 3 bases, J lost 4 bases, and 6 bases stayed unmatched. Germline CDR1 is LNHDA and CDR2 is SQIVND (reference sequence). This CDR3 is CASSIGRGIYEQYF. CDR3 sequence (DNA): TGTGCCAGTAGTATTGGCAGGGGGATATACGAGCAGTACTTC.

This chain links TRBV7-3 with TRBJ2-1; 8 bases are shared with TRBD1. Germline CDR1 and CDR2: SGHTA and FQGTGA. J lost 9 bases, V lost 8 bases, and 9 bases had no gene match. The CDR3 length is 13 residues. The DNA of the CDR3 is TGTGCCAGCGCGGACAGGGCTAACGGTGAGCAGTTCTTC. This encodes CASADRANGEQFF.

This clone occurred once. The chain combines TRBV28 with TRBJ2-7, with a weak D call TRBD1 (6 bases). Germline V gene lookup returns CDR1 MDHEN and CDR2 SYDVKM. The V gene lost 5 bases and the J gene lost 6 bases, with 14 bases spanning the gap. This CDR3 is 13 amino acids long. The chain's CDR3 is CASSPYRAPEQYF. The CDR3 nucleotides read TGTGCCAGCAGTCCGTACAGGGCCCCCGAGCAGTACTTC.

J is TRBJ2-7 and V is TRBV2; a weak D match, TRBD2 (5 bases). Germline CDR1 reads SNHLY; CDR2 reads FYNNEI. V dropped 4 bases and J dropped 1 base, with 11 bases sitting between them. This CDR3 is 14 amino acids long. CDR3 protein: CASSVGDYSYEQYF. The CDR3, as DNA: TGTGCCAGCAGTGTTGGCGACTATTCCTACGAGCAGTACTTC.

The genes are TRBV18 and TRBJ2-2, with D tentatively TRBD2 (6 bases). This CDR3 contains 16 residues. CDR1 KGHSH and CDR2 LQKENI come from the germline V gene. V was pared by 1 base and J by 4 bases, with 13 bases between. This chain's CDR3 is CASSPQGTRGTGELFF. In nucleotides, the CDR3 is TGTGCCAGCTCACCACAAGGGACGCGGGGCACCGGGGAGCTGTTTTTT. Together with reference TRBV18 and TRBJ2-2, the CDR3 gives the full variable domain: NAGVMQNPRHLVRRRGQEARLRCSPMKGHSHVYWYRQLPEEGLKFMVYLQKENIIDESGMPKERFSAEFPKEGPSILRIQQVVRGDSAAYFCASSPQGTRGTGELFFGEGSRLTVL.

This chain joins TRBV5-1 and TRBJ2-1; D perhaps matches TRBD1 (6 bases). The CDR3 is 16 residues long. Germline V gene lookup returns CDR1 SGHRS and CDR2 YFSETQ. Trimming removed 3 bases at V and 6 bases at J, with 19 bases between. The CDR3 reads CASSSPGGQPSNEQFF. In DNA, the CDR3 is TGCGCCAGCAGCTCGCCTGGTGGACAGCCTTCCAATGAGCAGTTCTTC.

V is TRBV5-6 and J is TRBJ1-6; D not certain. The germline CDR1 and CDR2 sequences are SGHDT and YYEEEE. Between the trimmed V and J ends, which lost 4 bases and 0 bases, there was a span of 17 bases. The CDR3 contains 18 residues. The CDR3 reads CASSRIAGESSYNSPLHF. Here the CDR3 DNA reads TGTGCCAGCAGCCGGATTGCAGGCGAAAGCTCCTATAATTCACCCCTCCACTTT.

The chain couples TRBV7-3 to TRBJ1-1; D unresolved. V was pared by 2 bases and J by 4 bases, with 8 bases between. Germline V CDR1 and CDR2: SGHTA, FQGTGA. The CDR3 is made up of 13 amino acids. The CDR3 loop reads CASSLAVGTEAFF. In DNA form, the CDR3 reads TGTGCCAGCAGCTTAGCCGTGGGCACTGAAGCTTTCTTT.

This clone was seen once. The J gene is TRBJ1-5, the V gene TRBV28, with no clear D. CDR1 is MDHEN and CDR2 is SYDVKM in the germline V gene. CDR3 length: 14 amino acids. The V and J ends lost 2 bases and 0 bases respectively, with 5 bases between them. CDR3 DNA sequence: TGTGCCAGCAGTTTAGCCAGTAGCAATCAGCCCCAGCATTTT. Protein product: CASSLASSNQPQHF.

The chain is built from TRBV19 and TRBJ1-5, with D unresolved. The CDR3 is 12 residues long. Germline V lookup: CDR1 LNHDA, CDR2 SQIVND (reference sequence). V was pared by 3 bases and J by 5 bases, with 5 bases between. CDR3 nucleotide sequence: TGTGCCAGTAGTATCCCATATCAGCCCCAGCATTTT. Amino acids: CASSIPYQPQHF.

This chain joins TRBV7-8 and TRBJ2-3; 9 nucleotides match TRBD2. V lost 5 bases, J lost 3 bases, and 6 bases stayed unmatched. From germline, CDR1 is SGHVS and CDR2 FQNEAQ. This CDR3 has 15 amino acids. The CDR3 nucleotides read TGTGCCAGCAGCCGTAGCGGGAGTAGGACAGATACGCAGTATTTT. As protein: CASSRSGSRTDTQYF.

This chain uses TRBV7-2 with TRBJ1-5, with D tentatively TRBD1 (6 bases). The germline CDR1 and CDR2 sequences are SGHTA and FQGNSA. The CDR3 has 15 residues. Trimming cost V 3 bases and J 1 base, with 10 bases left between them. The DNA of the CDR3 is TGTGCCAGCAGCTTTCGAGGGGGAAGCAATCAGCCCCAGCATTTT. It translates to CASSFRGGSNQPQHF.